The 32 T cell receptor beta chains in this list originate from one sample, sequenced in a study of T cells in localized non-small cell lung cancer. Data came from immunoSEQ multiplex PCR; TCRdb stores just in-frame clones and leaves some out. Counted here are roughly 67,000 clones, approximately 84% occurring once; the ten biggest clones make up approximately 12%. Sequencing used peripheral blood, obtained before any cancer treatment. The receptors here all came from a female donor older than 55 with stage I lung adenocarcinoma.

Worth noting for this clone: Germline is not matched at one junction end, which may reflect a read error. In DNA form, the CDR3 reads TGTGCCAGCAGCTACTTGGGACTAAATAGCAATCAGCCCCAGCATTTT. Translating gives CASSYLGLNSNQPQHF. This chain uses TRBV6-6 with TRBJ1-5; TRBD1 is a possible D gene (5 bases). The CDR3 length is 16 residues. The V gene's germline CDR1 is MNHNY and CDR2 SVGAGI (reference sequence).

This chain's CDR3 is CASSELGGRVILDEQFF. The CDR3 DNA follows: TGTGCCAGCAGTGAACTAGGGGGGCGCGTGATCCTGGATGAGCAGTTCTTC. This rearrangement joins TRBV6-1 to TRBJ2-1; possibly TRBD1 or TRBD2 for D (6 bases each). Trimming took 2 bases from V and 8 from J, leaving 22 bases between them. There are 17 residues in the CDR3. The germline CDR1 and CDR2 sequences are MNHNS and SASEGT.

CDR3 nucleotide sequence: TGTGCCAGCAGGCGAGGGGTCGGCTACACCTTC. Encoded protein: CASRRGVGYTF. This chain uses TRBV6-5 with TRBJ1-2; D is possibly TRBD1 (5 bases). The germline V gene has CDR1 MNHEY and CDR2 SVGAGI. Trimming shortened V by 6 bases and J by 8 bases, and 10 bases separated the two germline ends. The CDR3 length is 11 residues.

The chain joins TRBV27 to TRBJ1-1; D is ambiguous. Deletions cut 5 bases from V and 5 bases from J, with 12 bases between. CDR1 is MNHEY and CDR2 is SMNVEV in the germline V gene (reference sequence). The CDR3 is made up of 13 amino acids. The CDR3 coding sequence is TGTGCCAGCAGTCCCCGGAGACGTACTGAAGCTTTCTTT. Its protein product is CASSPRRRTEAFF.

The rearrangement links TRBV11-3 to TRBJ1-4; no reliable D call. The CDR3 is 15 residues long. The ends were cut back, 5 bases at V and 5 bases at J, with 15 bases in the middle. Germline-derived CDR1 and CDR2 are SGHNT and YENEEA. The CDR3 protein is CASSTQTGPNEKLFF. In DNA form, the CDR3 reads TGTGCCAGCAGCACTCAGACGGGCCCAAATGAAAAACTGTTTTTT.

The chain combines TRBV6-1 with TRBJ2-2; the D call may be TRBD1 or TRBD2 (5 bases each). The CDR3 is made up of 14 amino acids. The germline gives CDR1 MNHNS, CDR2 SASEGT. Trimming took 1 base from V and 7 from J, leaving 10 bases between them. The chain's CDR3 is CASSEGGEIGELFF. CDR3 in DNA: TGTGCCAGCAGTGAAGGAGGGGAAATCGGGGAGCTGTTTTTT.

The chain is built from TRBV5-4 and TRBJ2-7; weak D call: TRBD1 (5 bases). The CDR3 extends over 13 amino acids. The germline V gene encodes CDR1 SGHNT and CDR2 YYREEE (reference sequence). The germline V and J ends were trimmed by 3 bases and 4 bases, with 11 bases remaining between them. The CDR3: CASSSWGLYEQYF. DNA for the CDR3: TGTGCCAGCAGCTCTTGGGGCTTGTACGAGCAGTACTTC.

The chain is built from TRBV5-1 and TRBJ1-3; D call uncertain. This CDR3 contains 13 residues. Trimming removed 0 bases from V and 4 bases from J, with 5 bases in between. Germline lookup yields CDR1 SGHRS and CDR2 YFSETQ. CDR3 region: CASSLDRGNTIYF. Written as DNA, the CDR3 is TGCGCCAGCAGCTTGGACAGAGGAAACACCATATATTTT. The entire variable domain, with the rest obtained from reference TRBV5-1 and TRBJ1-3, is as follows: KAGVTQTPRYLIKTRGQQVTLSCSPISGHRSVSWYQQTPGQGLQFLFEYFSETQRNKGNFPGRFSGRQFSNSRSEMNVSTLELGDSALYLCASSLDRGNTIYFGEGSWLTVV.

V and J are TRBV5-6 and TRBJ1-4, with D unresolved. The CDR3 extends over 15 amino acids. V lost 1 base, J lost 4 bases, and 11 bases lay in between. Germline V gives CDR1 SGHDT, CDR2 YYEEEE. CDR3 sequence reads: CASSLKSRLNEKLFF. Here the CDR3 DNA reads TGTGCCAGCAGCTTGAAATCCAGGCTTAATGAAAAACTGTTTTTT.

V gene TRBV6-5 combines with J gene TRBJ2-5; 7 nucleotides agree with TRBD1. CDR1 is MNHEY and CDR2 is SVGAGI in the germline V gene. The CDR3 covers 13 residues. Trimming took 2 bases from V and 4 from J; bases not matched to a gene: 1. The CDR3 region is CASSYRGRETQYF. CDR3 sequence (DNA): TGTGCCAGCAGTTACAGGGGGCGAGAGACCCAGTACTTC.

This clone has only a few counts. The chain uses TRBV6-1 and TRBJ2-7; TRBD2 matches at 8 bases. The V gene's germline CDR1 is MNHNS and CDR2 SASEGT. The V segment lost 6 bases and the J segment 5 bases; nucleotides outside the gene matches: 6. The CDR3 sequence is 13 residues long. The DNA of the CDR3 is TGTGCCAGCAGCCCCGCGGGGGGAGACGAGCAGTACTTC. It is translated as CASSPAGGDEQYF.

The chain employs TRBV10-3 and TRBJ1-2; D perhaps matches TRBD1 (5 bases). CDR3 length: 14 amino acids. CDR1 is ENHRY, CDR2 SYGVKD, per germline. The V end was cut by 0 bases, the J end by 7 bases, with 12 bases between. The CDR3 protein is CAISESGGSLGYTF. CDR3 coding DNA: TGTGCCATCAGTGAGTCGGGGGGATCACTTGGCTACACCTTC.

V gene TRBV10-2 combines with J gene TRBJ1-3; no definite D call. V was clipped by 3 bases and J by 0 bases, with 6 bases between them. Looked up from germline, CDR1 is WSHSY and CDR2 is SAAADI. The CDR3 totals 14 residues. CDR3 residues: CASSERVSGNTIYF. Here the CDR3 DNA reads TGCGCCAGCAGTGAACGAGTCTCTGGAAACACCATATATTTT.

The gene calls are TRBV19 and TRBJ1-1; 7 bases match TRBD1. The ends lost 4 bases at V and 5 bases at J; junction bases unmatched: 7. Looked up from germline, CDR1 is LNHDA and CDR2 is SQIVND (reference sequence). This CDR3 has 14 residues. CDR3 in amino acids: CASSKTGAITEAFF. CDR3 nucleotide sequence: TGTGCCAGTAGTAAAACAGGGGCTATTACTGAAGCTTTCTTT. Full variable domain (outside the CDR3, taken from reference TRBV19 and TRBJ1-1): DGGITQSPKYLFRKEGQNVTLSCEQNLNHDAMYWYRQDPGQGLRLIYYSQIVNDFQKGDIAEGYSVSREKKESFPLTVTSAQKNPTAFYLCASSKTGAITEAFFGQGTRLTVV.

The genes are TRBV27 and TRBJ2-2; no definite D call. The CDR3 loop spans 11 amino acids. The germline CDR1 and CDR2 sequences are MNHEY and SMNVEV (reference sequence). Trimming removed 3 bases at V and 6 bases at J, with 2 bases between. The CDR3 bases are TGTGCCAGCAGTTTCTCCGGGGAGCTGTTTTTT. Translated: CASSFSGELFF.

V gene TRBV5-1 combines with J gene TRBJ2-5, with 9 bases fitting TRBD2. This CDR3 has 17 amino acids. The germline V gene encodes CDR1 SGHRS and CDR2 YFSETQ. The V gene end was trimmed by 0 bases and the J gene end by 6 bases; junction bases not matched to a gene: 12. Here the CDR3 DNA reads TGCGCCAGCAGCTTGGAAGGTAGCGGGGGCCTCTCGAAGACCCAGTACTTC. Protein product: CASSLEGSGGLSKTQYF.

The rearrangement uses TRBV25-1 and TRBJ1-6; TRBD1 matches 7 bases. The CDR3 extends over 14 amino acids. Germline V CDR1 and CDR2: MGHDK, SYGVNS. Losses at the gene ends were 5 bases for V and 6 bases for J; bases not matched to a gene: 4. The CDR3 sequence is CASSKGQTNSPLHF. The CDR3 DNA is TGTGCCAGCAGTAAGGGACAGACTAATTCACCCCTCCACTTT.

The chain combines TRBV4-2 with TRBJ2-7; D could derive from TRBD1 or TRBD2 (5 bases each). Germline loops: CDR1 LGHNA, CDR2 YNFKEQ. The CDR3 loop spans 16 amino acids. The V end lost 0 bases, the J end lost 7 bases, and 19 bases lay between the germline ends. CDR3 sequence (DNA): TGTGCCAGCAGCCAAGATAGGACACGGGATATTTTTGAGCAGTACTTC. This encodes CASSQDRTRDIFEQYF.

The rearrangement joins TRBV21-1 to TRBJ2-7; the D call of TRBD1 is as the table states it, not checked on the DNA. TRBV21-1 corresponds to a pseudogene. The length of the CDR3 is 14 residues. CDR3 protein: CASSKMNSTYEQYF. CDR3 bases: TGTGCCAGCAGCAAAATGAACAGCACCTACGAGCAGTACTTC.

V usage is TRBV25-1 and J usage is TRBJ2-3; D gene unclear. The CDR3 is 13 residues long. V was clipped by 10 bases and J by 0 bases, with 11 bases between them. From germline, CDR1 is MGHDK and CDR2 SYGVNS. Written as DNA, the CDR3 is TGTGCCACCAGAGAACCTAGCACAGATACGCAGTATTTT. This translates into CATREPSTDTQYF.

The J gene is TRBJ2-1, the V gene TRBV14; 9 nucleotides align to TRBD2. The CDR3 consists of 16 residues. With V trimmed by 4 bases and J by 6 bases, 10 bases remained unmatched. The germline V gene encodes CDR1 SGHDN and CDR2 FVKESK. The CDR3 is CASSPLWAGGSNEQFF. The CDR3 DNA sequence: TGTGCCAGCAGCCCCCTTTGGGCGGGAGGGTCCAATGAGCAGTTCTTC. Supplemented by reference TRBV14 and TRBJ2-1, the full variable domain reads EAGVTQFPSHSVIEKGQTVTLRCDPISGHDNLYWYRRVMGKEIKFLLHFVKESKQDESGMPNNRFLAERTGGTYSTLKVQPAELEDSGVYFCASSPLWAGGSNEQFFGPGTRLTVL.

The J gene is TRBJ1-3, the V gene TRBV30; D not resolved. Germline V gene sequence: CDR1 GTSNPN, CDR2 SVGIG (reference sequence). Trimming removed 0 bases from V and 4 bases from J, with 4 bases in between. The CDR3 has 12 residues. The CDR3 DNA sequence: TGTGCCTGGAGTGTATACGGAAACACCATATATTTT. Translation gives CAWSVYGNTIYF.

The rearrangement uses TRBV6-1 and TRBJ2-3; D not resolved. The CDR3 covers 13 residues. Germline CDR1 and CDR2: MNHNS and SASEGT. The V and J ends lost 6 bases and 2 bases respectively, with 9 bases between them. The CDR3 region has the DNA TGTGCCAGCAGGTCCGACATCACAGATACGCAGTATTTT. This sequence encodes CASRSDITDTQYF.

The rearrangement links TRBV15 to TRBJ1-4; D gene unclear. CDR3 size: 15 residues. CDR1 and CDR2 (germline): LNHNV, YYDKDF (reference sequence). Trimming left V 3 bases short and J 8 bases short, with 16 bases between. The CDR3 loop reads CATSRSSTKGEKLFF. The DNA of the CDR3 is TGTGCCACCAGCAGGTCCTCTACCAAAGGGGAAAAACTGTTTTTT.

This chain uses TRBV14 with TRBJ1-6, with D tentatively TRBD1 (5 bases). Germline CDR1 SGHDN, CDR2 FVKESK. The CDR3 covers 14 residues. V dropped 3 bases and J dropped 10 bases, with 13 bases sitting between them. The CDR3 bases are TGTGCCAGCAGCCAGGGACCTTTGGGATCACCCCTCCACTTT. Its protein is CASSQGPLGSPLHF.

This chain joins TRBV19 and TRBJ1-4, with D uncertain. The CDR3 consists of 13 residues. Trimming cost V 6 bases and J 10 bases, with 15 bases left between them. CDR1 is LNHDA and CDR2 is SQIVND in the germline V gene (reference sequence). DNA for the CDR3: TGTGCCAGTAGCCCAACGGTTGTGGGAAAACTGTTTTTT. As protein: CASSPTVVGKLFF.

The chain carries TRBV4-2 and TRBJ2-7; no clear D. Between the trimmed V and J ends, which lost 2 bases and 2 bases, there was a span of 13 bases. The CDR3 spans 15 residues. Germline CDR1 and CDR2: LGHNA and YNFKEQ. CDR3 nucleotides: TGTGCCAGCAGCCAACTTAGAGGACCGCCCTACGAGCAGTACTTC. It is translated as CASSQLRGPPYEQYF.

CDR3 sequence (DNA): TGTGCCAGCAGCCCGTTGGGTGGTGTGAGCTCCTACGAGCAGTACTTC. It codes for CASSPLGGVSSYEQYF. V usage is TRBV7-2 and J usage is TRBJ2-7; D uncertain. Trimming shortened V by 5 bases and J by 0 bases, and 17 bases separated the two germline ends. The germline CDR1 and CDR2 sequences are SGHTA and FQGNSA. This CDR3 contains 16 residues.

This clone was seen only once. This chain joins TRBV25-1 and TRBJ2-2; 9 nucleotides align to TRBD2. The V gene's germline CDR1 is MGHDK and CDR2 SYGVNS. The length of the CDR3 is 17 residues. After removal of 3 bases from V and 4 bases from J, the junction contained 9 bases not matched to a gene. CDR3 DNA: TGTGCCAGCAGTGACTTCCCGGGACTAGCCGGCACCGGGGAGCTGTTTTTT. This codes for CASSDFPGLAGTGELFF.

This chain joins TRBV11-2 and TRBJ2-3, with D maybe TRBD1 (5 bases). The V end was cut by 5 bases, the J end by 0 bases, with 12 bases between. This CDR3 is 15 amino acids long. Germline assignment: CDR1 SGHAT and CDR2 FQNNGV. The CDR3 coding sequence is TGTGCCAGCAGCACGACAGAGACTAGCACAGATACGCAGTATTTT. Translation: CASSTTETSTDTQYF.

The V call is TRBV5-5, the J call TRBJ1-4, with 11 bases lining up with TRBD1. With V trimmed by 4 bases and J by 8 bases, 7 bases remained unmatched. The germline gives CDR1 SGHKS, CDR2 YYEKEE (reference sequence). The CDR3 has 15 amino acids. The CDR3 DNA follows: TGTGCCAGCAGCAGAGGACAGGGGGCTTCGGAAAAACTGTTTTTT. This codes for CASSRGQGASEKLFF.

V and J are TRBV15 and TRBJ1-2; D is undetermined. The V and J ends lost 8 bases and 5 bases respectively, with 15 bases between them. CDR1 LNHNV and CDR2 YYDKDF come from the germline V gene (reference sequence). This CDR3 has 13 residues. This CDR3 is CATARGVGYGYTF. The CDR3 bases are TGTGCCACCGCCAGAGGAGTGGGGTATGGCTACACCTTC.